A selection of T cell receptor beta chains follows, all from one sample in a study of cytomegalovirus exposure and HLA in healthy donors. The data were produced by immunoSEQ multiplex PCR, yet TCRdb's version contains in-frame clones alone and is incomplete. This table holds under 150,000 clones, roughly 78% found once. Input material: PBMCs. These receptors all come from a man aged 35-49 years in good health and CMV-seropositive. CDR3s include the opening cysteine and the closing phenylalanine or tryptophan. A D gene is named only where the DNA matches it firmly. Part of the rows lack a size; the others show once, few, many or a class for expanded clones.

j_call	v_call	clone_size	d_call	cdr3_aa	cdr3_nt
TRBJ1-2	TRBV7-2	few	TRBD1	CASSREPGQGVGGYTF	TGTGCCAGCAGCCGAGAACCGGGACAGGGGGTGGGCGGCTACACCTTC
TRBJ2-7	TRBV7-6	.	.	CASSPTGSGNYEQYF	TGTGCCAGCAGCCCCACAGGGTCCGGTAACTACGAGCAGTACTTC
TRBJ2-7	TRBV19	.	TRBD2	CASSGRAGDEQYF	TGTGCCAGCAGCGGGAGGGCTGGTGACGAGCAGTACTTC
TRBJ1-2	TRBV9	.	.	CASSFLDMANYGYTF	TGTGCCAGCAGCTTCCTGGACATGGCAAACTATGGCTACACCTTC
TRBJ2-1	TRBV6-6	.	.	CASSSGGQAGYNEQFF	TGTGCCAGCAGTTCCGGTGGCCAGGCGGGTTACAATGAGCAGTTCTTC
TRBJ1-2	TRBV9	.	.	CASSVGRGRNYGYTF	TGTGCCAGCAGCGTAGGTAGGGGCCGCAACTATGGCTACACCTTC
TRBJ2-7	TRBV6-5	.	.	CASSRTGPPYEQYF	TGTGCCAGCAGTCGTACAGGGCCGCCCTACGAGCAGTACTTC
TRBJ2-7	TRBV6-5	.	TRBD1	CASSRQGAGEQYF	TGTGCCAGCAGCCGACAGGGGGCGGGTGAGCAGTACTTC
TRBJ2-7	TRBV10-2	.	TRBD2	CASSQGTKYEQYF	TGCGCCAGCAGCCAAGGGACTAAATACGAGCAGTACTTC
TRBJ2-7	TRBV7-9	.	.	CSSSSLSYEQYF	TGTTCCAGCAGCTCCCTCTCCTACGAGCAGTACTTC
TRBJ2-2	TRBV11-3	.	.	CASSLEEWGTSYTGELFF	TGTGCCAGCAGCTTAGAGGAATGGGGGACAAGCTACACCGGGGAGCTGTTTTTT
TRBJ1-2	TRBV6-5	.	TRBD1	CASRPGTGANYGYTF	TGTGCCAGCAGACCCGGGACAGGAGCTAACTATGGCTACACCTTC
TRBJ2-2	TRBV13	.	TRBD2	CASSAILAGGNTGELFF	TGTGCCAGCAGCGCCATCCTAGCGGGAGGGAACACCGGGGAGCTGTTTTTT
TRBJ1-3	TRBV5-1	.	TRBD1	CASSLRRTGTGDSGNTIYF	TGCGCCAGCAGCCTGAGAAGAACCGGGACAGGGGACTCTGGAAACACCATATATTTT
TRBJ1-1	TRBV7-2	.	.	CASSLGAGTGTEAFF	TGTGCCAGCAGCTTAGGAGCAGGGACTGGCACTGAAGCTTTCTTT
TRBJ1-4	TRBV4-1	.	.	CASSQGYGTGARNEKLFF	TGCGCCAGCAGCCAAGGGTATGGGACTGGGGCTCGGAATGAAAAACTGTTTTTT
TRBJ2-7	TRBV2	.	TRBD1	CASSRDSPTVYEQYF	TGTGCCAGCTCCCGGGACAGCCCCACTGTTTACGAGCAGTACTTC
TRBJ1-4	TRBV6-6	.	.	CASSYRQDLNEKLFF	TGTGCCAGCAGTTACCGACAGGACCTCAATGAAAAACTGTTTTTT
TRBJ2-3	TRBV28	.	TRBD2	CASSPAASGSTDTQYF	TGTGCCAGCAGTCCAGCCGCTAGCGGGAGCACAGATACGCAGTATTTT
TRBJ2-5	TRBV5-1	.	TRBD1	CASTTGDETQYF	TGCGCCAGCACGACAGGGGATGAGACCCAGTACTTC
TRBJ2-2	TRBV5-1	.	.	CASSSIYPGELFF	TGCGCCAGCAGCTCAATCTACCCCGGGGAGCTGTTTTTT
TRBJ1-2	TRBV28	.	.	CASSSGEGWNSIDGYTF	TGTGCCAGCAGTTCAGGGGAGGGTTGGAATTCGATTGATGGCTACACCTTC
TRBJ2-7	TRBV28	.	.	CASSSTSGEQYF	TGTGCCAGCAGCTCGACCTCCGGGGAGCAGTACTTC
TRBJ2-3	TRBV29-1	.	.	CSVKDSDPPTDTQYF	TGCAGCGTCAAGGACAGCGATCCGCCCACAGATACGCAGTATTTT
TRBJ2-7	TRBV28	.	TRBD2	CASTSGYYEQYF	TGTGCCAGCACTAGCGGCTACTACGAGCAGTACTTC
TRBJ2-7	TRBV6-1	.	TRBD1	CASSGPPDRGIRYEQYF	TGTGCCAGCAGTGGGCCACCGGACAGGGGAATAAGATACGAGCAGTACTTC
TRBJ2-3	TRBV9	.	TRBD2	CASSVGPLGAGVSDTQYF	TGTGCCAGCAGCGTAGGCCCCCTTGGAGCGGGAGTTTCAGATACGCAGTATTTT
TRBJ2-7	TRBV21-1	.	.	CASISTRTSGRGPYEQYF	TGTGCCAGCATCTCAACGAGGACTAGCGGGAGGGGTCCTTACGAGCAGTACTTC
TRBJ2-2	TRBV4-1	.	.	CASSHRDGGELFF	TGCGCCAGCAGCCACAGGGATGGCGGGGAGCTGTTTTTT
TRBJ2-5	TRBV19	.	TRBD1	CASSPQQGQNKETQYF	TGTGCCAGTAGTCCTCAACAGGGACAGAATAAAGAGACCCAGTACTTC
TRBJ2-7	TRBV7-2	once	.	CASSIRGHEQYF	TGTGCCAGCAGCATCAGGGGCCACGAGCAGTACTTC
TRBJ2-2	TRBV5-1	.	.	CASSLLPGDTGELFF	TGCGCCAGCAGCTTGTTACCCGGGGACACCGGGGAGCTGTTTTTT
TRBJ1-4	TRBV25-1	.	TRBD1	CASREQGVRATNEKLFF	TGTGCCAGCAGGGAACAGGGGGTGAGGGCAACTAATGAAAAACTGTTTTTT
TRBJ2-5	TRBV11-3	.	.	CASSLYTQETQYF	TGTGCCAGCAGCTTGTACACCCAAGAGACCCAGTACTTC
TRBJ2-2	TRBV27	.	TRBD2	CASSSWTSGYGGELFF	TGTGCCAGCAGTTCGTGGACTAGCGGGTACGGCGGGGAGCTGTTTTTT
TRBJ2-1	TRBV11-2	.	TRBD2	CASGGTGVLAGGNEQFF	TGTGCCAGCGGGGGAACCGGGGTACTAGCGGGAGGCAATGAGCAGTTCTTC
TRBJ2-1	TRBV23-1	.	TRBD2	CASSRSPGTSGSSGNEQFF	TGCGCCAGCAGTCGCTCCCCCGGGACTAGCGGGAGTTCTGGCAATGAGCAGTTCTTC
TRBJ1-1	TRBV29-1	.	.	CSRTGTLNTEAFF	TGCAGCAGAACAGGGACCCTGAACACTGAAGCTTTCTTT
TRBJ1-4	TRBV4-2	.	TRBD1	CASSPLWTGGEKLFF	TGTGCCAGCAGCCCTTTATGGACAGGAGGCGAAAAACTGTTTTTT
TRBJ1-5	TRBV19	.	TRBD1	CASSSQRTGWEPQHF	TGTGCCAGTAGTAGCCAACGGACAGGCTGGGAGCCCCAGCATTTT
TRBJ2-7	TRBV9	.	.	CASSVGRPGYEQYF	TGTGCCAGCAGCGTAGGCAGGCCAGGATACGAGCAGTACTTC
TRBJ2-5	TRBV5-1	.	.	CASSLEGAETQYF	TGCGCCAGCAGCTTGGAGGGAGCAGAGACCCAGTACTTC
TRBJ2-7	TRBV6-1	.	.	CASSAGETLEQYF	TGTGCCAGCAGTGCAGGGGAGACATTGGAGCAGTACTTC
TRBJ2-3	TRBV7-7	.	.	CASSALSRVPTDTQYF	TGTGCCAGCAGCGCCCTTTCCAGGGTACCCACAGATACGCAGTATTTT
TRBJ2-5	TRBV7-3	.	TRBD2	CASSLIGPSGQETQYF	TGTGCCAGCAGCCTCATAGGGCCTAGCGGACAAGAGACCCAGTACTTC
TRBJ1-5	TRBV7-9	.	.	CASSLNRDQPQHF	TGTGCCAGCAGCTTAAACAGGGATCAGCCCCAGCATTTT
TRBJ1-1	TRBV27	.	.	CASSSNRVGTEAFF	TGTGCCAGCAGCTCCAACAGGGTAGGGACTGAAGCTTTCTTT
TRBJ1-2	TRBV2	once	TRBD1	CAGQQGGGGYTF	TGTGCCGGACAGCAGGGGGGTGGTGGCTACACCTTC